The 16 T cell receptor beta chains below come from one sample, sequenced in a study of blood T cell repertoires in COVID-19. Clones were read by immunoSEQ multiplex PCR, and TCRdb kept only the in-frame ones, dropping some. The sample holds roughly 70,000 clones, 70% to 80% seen once. Sequencing was carried out using peripheral blood. These TCRs come from a human donor in a cohort sampled during active COVID-19.

The rearrangement links TRBV18 to TRBJ1-6; D gene unclear. Trimming removed 5 bases at V and 7 bases at J, with 15 bases between. Germline CDR1 and CDR2: KGHSH and LQKENI. The CDR3 consists of 15 residues. CDR3 protein: CASSEGAAGNSPLHF. DNA for the CDR3: TGTGCCAGCTCAGAAGGCGCTGCCGGGAATTCACCCCTCCACTTT.

Here the CDR3 DNA reads TGCGCCAGCAGTGATGGCAGGGGGATAGGAGATACGCAGTATTTT. Its translation: CASSDGRGIGDTQYF. The gene calls are TRBV10-1 and TRBJ2-3, with 7 bases fitting TRBD1. V lost 3 bases to trimming and J lost 5 bases; unmatched junction nucleotides: 8. Germline V CDR1 and CDR2: WNHNN, SYGVQD (reference sequence). This CDR3 has 15 residues.

This clone has just a few counts. The CDR3 protein is CASRFDRYSNQPQHF. CDR3 DNA sequence: TGTGCCAGTAGGTTCGACAGGTATAGCAATCAGCCCCAGCATTTT. The J gene is TRBJ1-5, the V gene TRBV19, with a possible D match to TRBD1 (6 bases). In germline, CDR1 is LNHDA, CDR2 SQIVND (reference sequence). The CDR3 has 15 amino acids. V was cut by 6 bases and J by 0 bases, with 12 bases left in between.

The gene calls are TRBV2 and TRBJ1-3, with TRBD1 as a possible D gene (5 bases). The germline V gene has CDR1 SNHLY and CDR2 FYNNEI. The CDR3 is 15 amino acids. With 5 bases removed from V and 4 bases from J, the gap between germline ends came to 15 bases. CDR3 protein: CASSKGSGPGNTIYF. DNA of the CDR3: TGTGCCAGCAGTAAGGGGTCAGGGCCCGGAAACACCATATATTTT. The full variable domain, with the rest looked up from reference TRBV2 and TRBJ1-3, is EPEVTQTPSHQVTQMGQEVILRCVPISNHLYFYWYRQILGQKVEFLVSFYNNEISEKSEIFDDQFSVERPDGSNFTLKIRSTKLEDSAMYFCASSKGSGPGNTIYFGEGSWLTVV.

This clone was seen once. The chain is built from TRBV7-9 and TRBJ2-7; 14 nucleotides agree with TRBD2. From germline, CDR1 is SEHNR and CDR2 FQNEAQ (reference sequence). Trimming at V came to 5 bases and at J to 11 bases, leaving 11 bases not matched to a gene. The CDR3 contains 15 residues. Here the CDR3 reads CASSASGTSGSLEYF. The DNA of the CDR3 is TGTGCCAGCAGCGCCTCCGGGACTAGCGGGAGTCTTGAGTACTTC.

CDR3 in amino acids: CASGLGQGNQPQHF. The CDR3 DNA follows: TGTGCTAGTGGTTTGGGGCAGGGCAATCAGCCCCAGCATTTT. The V gene is TRBV12-5, the J gene TRBJ1-5; D is unclear. Trimming took off 1 base at V and 2 bases at J, with 6 bases between the two ends. Germline V lookup: CDR1 LGHNT, CDR2 FRNRAP. This CDR3 region has 14 residues. The full variable domain, completed using reference TRBV12-5 and TRBJ1-5, is DARVTQTPRHKVTEMGQEVTMRCQPILGHNTVFWYRQTMMQGLELLAYFRNRAPLDDSGMPKDRFSAEMPDATLATLKIQPSEPRDSAVYFCASGLGQGNQPQHFGDGTRLSIL.

Only one count was recorded for this clone. The rearrangement links TRBV5-1 to TRBJ2-5, with 8 bases lining up with TRBD1. V lost 4 bases to trimming and J lost 5 bases; unmatched junction nucleotides: 7. The CDR3 runs 14 residues. Germline CDR1 reads SGHRS; CDR2 reads YFSETQ. In DNA form, the CDR3 reads TGCGCCAGCAGCACCGGGACAGGTGGTGAGACCCAGTACTTC. Translation gives CASSTGTGGETQYF.

The V and J genes are TRBV5-1 and TRBJ2-7; TRBD1 is a possible D gene (5 bases). Germline-derived CDR1 and CDR2 are SGHRS and YFSETQ. The CDR3 extends over 12 amino acids. V was cut by 1 base and J by 4 bases, with 6 bases left in between. CDR3 in amino acids: CASSLTGYEQYF. In DNA form, the CDR3 reads TGCGCCAGCAGCTTGACAGGTTACGAGCAGTACTTC.

The chain combines TRBV2 with TRBJ1-1; 8 nucleotides agree with TRBD1. Looked up from germline, CDR1 is SNHLY and CDR2 is FYNNEI. The J segment lost 7 bases and the V segment lost 7 bases, leaving 11 bases of the junction unmatched. There are 14 residues in the CDR3. The CDR3 sequence is CASIYSGTGNEAFF. DNA of the CDR3: TGTGCCAGCATTTATTCCGGGACAGGTAATGAAGCTTTCTTT.

V gene TRBV19 combines with J gene TRBJ1-1, with TRBD1 matching over 7 bases. V lost 5 bases, J lost 0 bases, and 3 bases stayed unmatched. This CDR3 is built from 14 residues. CDR1 LNHDA and CDR2 SQIVND come from the germline V gene (reference sequence). The CDR3 region is CASSWDSLNTEAFF. The CDR3 coding sequence is TGTGCCAGTAGTTGGGACAGTTTGAACACTGAAGCTTTCTTT. Filled out from reference TRBV19 and TRBJ1-1, the complete variable domain reads DGGITQSPKYLFRKEGQNVTLSCEQNLNHDAMYWYRQDPGQGLRLIYYSQIVNDFQKGDIAEGYSVSREKKESFPLTVTSAQKNPTAFYLCASSWDSLNTEAFFGQGTRLTVV.

This chain links TRBV15 with TRBJ2-7; 7 bases map to TRBD2. Germline lookup yields CDR1 LNHNV and CDR2 YYDKDF (reference sequence). This CDR3 has 15 residues. V dropped 0 bases and J dropped 6; count of bases not matched to a gene: 8. DNA for the CDR3: TGTGCCACCAGCAGAGATCGGCGGGAGCTTGGCGAGCAGTACTTC. Its translation is CATSRDRRELGEQYF.

The rearrangement uses TRBV24-1 and TRBJ2-1; 8 nucleotides match TRBD1. Germline values: CDR1 KGHDR, CDR2 SFDVKD. The V gene end was trimmed by 7 bases and the J gene end by 2 bases; junction bases not matched to a gene: 6. The CDR3 runs to 15 residues. The CDR3 sequence: CATSKQGGAYNEQFF. Here the CDR3 DNA reads TGTGCCACCAGCAAACAGGGGGGCGCCTACAATGAGCAGTTCTTC.

The chain combines TRBV5-1 with TRBJ1-1; possible D gene TRBD1, 5 bases. The CDR3 contains 15 residues. The V end was cut by 4 bases, the J end by 2 bases, with 15 bases between. Germline V gene lookup returns CDR1 SGHRS and CDR2 YFSETQ. The CDR3 nucleotides are TGCGCCAGCAGCGCCCAGCGGGGCTCAAACACTGAAGCTTTCTTT. It translates to CASSAQRGSNTEAFF.

The CDR3 DNA follows: TGTGCCAGCAGCCCAGGCGGGACAGGGAGTGGAAACACCATATATTTT. This sequence encodes CASSPGGTGSGNTIYF. The rearrangement links TRBV7-2 to TRBJ1-3; 9 nucleotides match TRBD1. From germline, CDR1 is SGHTA and CDR2 FQGNSA. V gave up 5 bases and J gave up 3 bases; unmatched junction bases: 8. This CDR3 is built from 16 residues.

J is TRBJ2-1 and V is TRBV18; D possibly corresponds to TRBD2 (7 bases). CDR1 and CDR2 (germline): KGHSH, LQKENI. The V end was cut by 3 bases, the J end by 2 bases, with 14 bases between. This CDR3 spans 16 amino acids. The CDR3 loop reads CASSPEEGGAYNEQFF. DNA of the CDR3: TGTGCCAGCTCACCGGAAGAAGGGGGGGCCTACAATGAGCAGTTCTTC.

The chain is built from TRBV5-1 and TRBJ2-7; 7 positions match TRBD1. Germline CDR1 is SGHRS and CDR2 is YFSETQ. The V gene end was trimmed by 2 bases and the J gene end by 7 bases; junction bases not matched to a gene: 9. The CDR3 contains 14 residues. CDR3 DNA sequence: TGCGCCAGCAGCTTACAGACAGGGACGCGGGAGCAGTACTTC. Translation gives CASSLQTGTREQYF.